A single sample is the source of the 16 T cell receptor beta chains below, sequenced in a study of lymphopenia after photon versus proton radiotherapy. Using immunoSEQ multiplex PCR, the repertoire was profiled, and TCRdb retains in-frame clones only, with some absent. The sample has under 70,000 clones; roughly 90% are singletons. The specimen was peripheral blood, collected from a patient treated with photon-based radiotherapy. These receptors were collected from a woman aged 40 to 50 with cholangiocarcinoma.

The rearrangement links TRBV7-9 to TRBJ1-1; tentative D call: TRBD1 (5 bases). Looked up from germline, CDR1 is SEHNR and CDR2 is FQNEAQ (reference sequence). V was pared by 2 bases and J by 11 bases, with 18 bases between. The CDR3 consists of 14 residues. The CDR3 bases are TGTGCCAGCAGCTTAACGATGGGAGGAAACAGGGCTTTCTTT. Translated, it gives CASSLTMGGNRAFF.

The chain carries TRBV6-5 and TRBJ2-7; perhaps TRBD1 as D (6 bases). V lost 6 bases to trimming and J lost 0 bases, with 15 bases between them. The CDR3 consists of 15 residues. From germline, CDR1 is MNHEY and CDR2 SVGAGI. CDR3 region: CASSPGTISSYEQYF. CDR3 coding DNA: TGTGCCAGCAGCCCCGGGACAATTAGCTCCTACGAGCAGTACTTC.

The V and J genes are TRBV2 and TRBJ1-4; 8 positions match TRBD1. Germline V gene lookup returns CDR1 SNHLY and CDR2 FYNNEI. The CDR3 length is 12 residues. V trimming: 5 bases; J trimming: 13 bases; junction bases outside the gene matches: 6. Here the CDR3 reads CASSLDRGRLFF. The CDR3 coding sequence is TGTGCCAGCAGTCTTGACAGGGGAAGACTGTTTTTT.

This clone was counted once. CDR3 loop: CASSPQLAGGVGLNTGELFF. CDR3 sequence (DNA): TGTGCCAGCAGCCCCCAACTAGCGGGGGGAGTCGGACTGAACACCGGGGAGCTGTTTTTT. The chain links TRBV7-3 to TRBJ2-2, with TRBD2 matching over 12 bases. CDR1 is SGHTA, CDR2 FQGTGA, per germline. The trim removed 5 bases at V and 1 base at J, leaving 14 bases unmatched. The CDR3 loop spans 20 amino acids. Complete variable domain (other parts from reference TRBV7-3 and TRBJ2-2): GAGVSQTPSNKVTEKGKYVELRCDPISGHTALYWYRQSLGQGPEFLIYFQGTGAADDSGLPNDRFFAVRPEGSVSTLKIQRTERGDSAVYLCASSPQLAGGVGLNTGELFFGEGSRLTVL.

This chain uses TRBV19 with TRBJ2-2, with 10 bases fitting TRBD1. Trimming cost V 5 bases and J 6 bases; bases outside gene matches: 6. The germline V gene has CDR1 LNHDA and CDR2 SQIVND (reference sequence). The CDR3 loop spans 15 amino acids. Written as DNA, the CDR3 is TGTGCCAGTAGTCTAGGACAGGGGGTCGCCGGGGAGCTGTTTTTT. Translated: CASSLGQGVAGELFF.

This chain joins TRBV29-1 and TRBJ1-2, with 7 bases identical to TRBD1. From germline, CDR1 is SQVTM and CDR2 ANQGSEA. The CDR3 totals 12 residues. The J segment lost 8 bases and the V segment lost 3 bases, leaving 6 bases of the junction unmatched. The CDR3 spells CSVDWAGGGYTF. The CDR3 DNA is TGCAGCGTTGATTGGGCAGGGGGGGGCTACACCTTC.

CDR3 bases: TGTGCCAGTAGTATAGAACTCAGGGGGGGCAATCAGCCCCAGCATTTT. The encoded protein is CASSIELRGGNQPQHF. The rearrangement joins TRBV19 to TRBJ1-5; 7 bases map to TRBD1. The CDR3 is 16 residues long. Germline trimming cut 0 bases from V and 2 bases from J; bases unmatched to any gene: 4. Germline CDR1 reads LNHDA; CDR2 reads SQIVND (reference sequence).

The rearrangement uses TRBV6-6 and TRBJ1-2, with D perhaps TRBD1 (5 bases). CDR3 length: 16 residues. Germline V CDR1 and CDR2: MNHNY, SVGAGI (reference sequence). The V gene lost 6 bases and the J gene lost 8 bases, with 25 bases spanning the gap. In DNA form, the CDR3 reads TGTGCCAGCAGCCCCCCTACCCGTGGAAAGGGGCCAGGCTACACCTTC. Protein product: CASSPPTRGKGPGYTF.

The chain links TRBV5-4 to TRBJ1-1; no reliable D call. Germline lookup yields CDR1 SGHNT and CDR2 YYREEE (reference sequence). Trimming shortened V by 0 bases and J by 0 bases, and 12 bases separated the two germline ends. The CDR3 runs to 16 residues. CDR3 coding DNA: TGTGCCAGCAGCTTGGTAAAGTTCGGGGTGAACACTGAAGCTTTCTTT. This encodes CASSLVKFGVNTEAFF.

CDR3 nucleotide sequence: TGTGCCAGCAGTTTCCAGGGTCTTGGTTCACCCCTCCACTTT. It translates to CASSFQGLGSPLHF. V gene TRBV28 combines with J gene TRBJ1-6; D is perhaps TRBD1 (5 bases). V was pared by 3 bases and J by 9 bases, with 12 bases between. This CDR3 is 14 amino acids long. CDR1 MDHEN and CDR2 SYDVKM come from the germline V gene.

The chain is built from TRBV10-1 and TRBJ1-1, with 8 positions matching TRBD1. CDR1 is WNHNN, CDR2 SYGVQD, per germline (reference sequence). CDR3 length: 14 residues. With 4 bases clipped from V and 1 base from J, the junction kept 2 bases outside the gene matches. The CDR3 loop reads CASSAGQGNTEAFF. For the CDR3, the DNA is TGCGCCAGCAGTGCCGGACAGGGGAACACTGAAGCTTTCTTT.

V usage is TRBV28 and J usage is TRBJ1-5, with TRBD1 matching 10 bases. V gave up 6 bases and J gave up 1 base; unmatched junction bases: 0. The CDR3 is made up of 14 amino acids. CDR1 and CDR2 from the germline V gene are MDHEN and SYDVKM. The CDR3 here is CASRGQGSNQPQHF. CDR3 nucleotides: TGTGCCAGCAGGGGACAGGGGAGCAATCAGCCCCAGCATTTT.

V gene TRBV6-1 combines with J gene TRBJ2-5; 12 bases align to TRBD2. The CDR3 has 16 amino acids. The V gene's germline CDR1 is MNHNS and CDR2 SASEGT. Trimming cost V 3 bases and J 6 bases; bases outside gene matches: 8. The CDR3 reads CASSDDTSGGRQTQYF. The DNA for the CDR3 is TGTGCCAGCAGTGATGATACTAGCGGGGGGAGGCAGACCCAGTACTTC.

V usage is TRBV4-1 and J usage is TRBJ1-1; 7 bases are shared with TRBD1. This CDR3 has 15 residues. Trimming removed 3 bases from V and 0 bases from J; junction bases left unmatched: 4. Germline-derived CDR1 and CDR2 are MGHRA and YSYEKL. The CDR3 sequence is CASSQTGQMNTEAFF. For the CDR3, the DNA is TGCGCCAGCAGCCAGACGGGACAGATGAACACTGAAGCTTTCTTT.

The V gene is TRBV6-4, the J gene TRBJ2-2; D may correspond to TRBD1 or TRBD2 (6 bases each). V was pared by 0 bases and J by 7 bases, with 12 bases between. CDR1 and CDR2 from the germline V gene are MRHNA and SNTAGT. CDR3 length: 15 residues. CDR3 amino acids: CASSDSRGADGELFF. DNA of the CDR3: TGTGCCAGCAGTGACTCGAGGGGGGCCGACGGGGAGCTGTTTTTT.

V is TRBV12-5 and J is TRBJ2-7; no clear D gene. V lost 5 bases to trimming and J lost 2 bases, with 7 bases between them. The germline CDR1 and CDR2 sequences are LGHNT and FRNRAP. This CDR3 is built from 12 residues. CDR3 loop: CASGPRTYEQYF. In nucleotides, the CDR3 is TGTGCTAGTGGTCCTCGGACCTACGAGCAGTACTTC.